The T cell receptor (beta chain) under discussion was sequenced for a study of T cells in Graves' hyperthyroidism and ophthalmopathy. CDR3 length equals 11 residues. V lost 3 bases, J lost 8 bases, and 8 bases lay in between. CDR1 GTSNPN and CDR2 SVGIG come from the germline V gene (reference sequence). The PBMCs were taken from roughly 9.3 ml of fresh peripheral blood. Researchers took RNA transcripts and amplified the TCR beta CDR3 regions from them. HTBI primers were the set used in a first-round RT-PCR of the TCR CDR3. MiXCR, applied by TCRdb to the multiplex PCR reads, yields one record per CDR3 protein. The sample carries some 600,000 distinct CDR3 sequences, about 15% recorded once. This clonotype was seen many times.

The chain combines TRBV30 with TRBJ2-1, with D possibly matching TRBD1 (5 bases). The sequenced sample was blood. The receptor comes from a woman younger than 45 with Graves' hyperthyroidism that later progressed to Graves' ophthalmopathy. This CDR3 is CAWRPQDEQFF. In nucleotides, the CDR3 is TGTGCCTGGAGACCACAGGATGAGCAGTTCTTC.